This is a list of T cell receptor beta chains from one sample in a study of T cells in localized non-small cell lung cancer. The assay was immunoSEQ multiplex PCR, and TCRdb's table has in-frame clones only and misses some. The sample has about 91,000 clones; approximately 88% are singletons. The sample in question was peripheral blood, obtained before any cancer treatment. These receptors originate from a man aged 35-69 years with stage I squamous cell lung carcinoma. Each CDR3 is given with its conserved first and last residue. Fields, in order: clone size, V gene, J gene, D gene, CDR3 DNA, CDR3 protein. D genes are given only for firm matches. Where a row states a size, it is once, few, many or the class of an expanded clone; other rows omit it.

>once|TRBV5-1|TRBJ1-1|-
TGCGCCAGCAGCCCGCGGGACACAACGAACACTGAAGCTTTCTTT
CASSPRDTTNTEAFF
>-|TRBV5-6|TRBJ2-7|TRBD1
TGTGCCAGCAGTTGGGGACCGGGACAGGGTACCTACGAGCAGTACTTC
CASSWGPGQGTYEQYF
>-|TRBV10-3|TRBJ2-1|TRBD1
TGTGCCATCCGGACAGGGGGCAGCTCCTACAATGAGCAGTTCTTC
CAIRTGGSSYNEQFF
>few|TRBV7-3|TRBJ2-2|-
TGTGCCAGCAGCCCCCGGACAGCGAACACCGGGGAGCTGTTTTTT
CASSPRTANTGELFF
>-|TRBV7-2|TRBJ1-2|TRBD1
TGTGCCAGCCTCTCTATCGGGACAGGGAACTATGGCTACACCTTC
CASLSIGTGNYGYTF
>-|TRBV5-6|TRBJ2-5|-
TGTGCCAGCAGTATCGGACGGGGACGAGAGACCCAGTACTTC
CASSIGRGRETQYF
>-|TRBV2|TRBJ1-1|-
TGTGCCAGCAGTGAAATATACGTGGGGCAGGGCGCTGAAGCTTTCTTT
CASSEIYVGQGAEAFF
>-|TRBV7-9|TRBJ2-5|-
TGTGCCAGCAGCTACGGACTACGCGACGGGCAAGAGACCCAGTACTTC
CASSYGLRDGQETQYF
>-|TRBV19|TRBJ1-3|TRBD1
TGTGCCAGTAGTATGGACAGGGCCTTTTCTGGAAACACCATATATTTT
CASSMDRAFSGNTIYF
>once|TRBV4-2|TRBJ1-6|-
TGTGCCAGCAGCCAAGCTCGGAGCTCCTATAATTCACCCCTCCACTTT
CASSQARSSYNSPLHF
>-|TRBV6-6|TRBJ2-1|-
TGTGCCAGCAGCCTTGGGGGAAATGAGCAGTTCTTC
CASSLGGNEQFF
>-|TRBV4-1|TRBJ1-2|-
TGCGCCAGCAGCCAAGAAGAGAAGGGGCCTACCTATGGCTACACCTTC
CASSQEEKGPTYGYTF
>-|TRBV25-1|TRBJ1-6|-
TGTGCCAGCAGTGAACAGACAGTTAATAATTCACCCCTCCACTTT
CASSEQTVNNSPLHF
>-|TRBV19|TRBJ1-2|-
TGTGCCAGTAGTATGGGCGGGCAGGCGGAAGGCTACACCTTC
CASSMGGQAEGYTF
>-|TRBV9|TRBJ2-7|TRBD2
TGTGCCAGCAGCGTAGGGTCTAGCGGGAGCTCCTACGAGCAGTACTTC
CASSVGSSGSSYEQYF
>-|TRBV5-5|TRBJ1-1|-
TGTGCCAGCAGCTTGGTGGGACCAGCTTTCTTT
CASSLVGPAFF
>-|TRBV5-3|TRBJ2-5|TRBD2
TGTGCCAGAAGCGTAATGCTAGCGGGGGGCCGGGGGACCCAGTACTTC
CARSVMLAGGRGTQYF
>-|TRBV9|TRBJ2-7|-
TGTGCCAGCAGCGTAGCAGTCGCAGCTACCTACGAGCAGTACTTC
CASSVAVAATYEQYF
>-|TRBV2|TRBJ2-5|-
TGTGCCAGCAGCCTCTCACTCCAAGAGACCCAGTACTTC
CASSLSLQETQYF
>-|TRBV10-3|TRBJ1-3|TRBD1
TGTGCCATCAGTCGTACAGGGGGGCTGGGAAACACCATATATTTT
CAISRTGGLGNTIYF
>few|TRBV7-2|TRBJ2-7|-
TGTGCCAGCAGCTTAGCCACAGGGAAGATAGAGCAGTACTTC
CASSLATGKIEQYF
>once|TRBV28|TRBJ1-2|TRBD1
TGTGCCAGCAGGCTGGGACAGGGCAATAGCTACACCTTC
CASRLGQGNSYTF
>-|TRBV5-6|TRBJ1-2|-
TGTGCCAGCAGCCCCGCAGCTCGCTATGGCTACACCTTC
CASSPAARYGYTF
>few|TRBV6-5|TRBJ2-7|TRBD1
TGTGCCAGCAGTTCCCGACAGGGGCCACCCTACGAGCAGTACTTC
CASSSRQGPPYEQYF
>-|TRBV18|TRBJ1-1|TRBD1
TGTGCCAGCTCACTTCACGACAGGGGAGGATCGAATGATTTCTTT
CASSLHDRGGSNDFF
>-|TRBV27|TRBJ1-1|TRBD1
TGTGCCAGCAGGCAGACAGGGGGGACTGAAGCTTTCTTT
CASRQTGGTEAFF
>-|TRBV9|TRBJ1-5|-
TGTGCCAGCAGCTTGGAGAGCAATCAGCCCCAGCATTTT
CASSLESNQPQHF
>-|TRBV6-5|TRBJ1-6|-
TGTGCCAGCAGAGGACGGTATTCTTCACCCCTCCACTTT
CASRGRYSSPLHF
>few|TRBV2|TRBJ2-1|-
TGTGCCAGCAGTGAATGGCAGGGGTTCGCCAATGAGCAGTTCTTC
CASSEWQGFANEQFF
>-|TRBV6-5|TRBJ2-2|TRBD1
TGTGCCAGCAGTTACTGGACAGGGACCGGGGAGCTGTTTTTT
CASSYWTGTGELFF
>-|TRBV16|TRBJ1-1|-
TGTGCCAGCAGTCAACCAGGGAAGGTCCGTGGTACTGAAGCTTTCTTT
CASSQPGKVRGTEAFF
>-|TRBV27|TRBJ2-2|-
TGTGCCAGCAGTTTACCCACGAGGACCGGGGAGCTGTTTTTT
CASSLPTRTGELFF
>-|TRBV19|TRBJ1-1|-
TGTGCCAGTAGTATGCAGGGAAGACTCAACACTGAAGCTTTCTTT
CASSMQGRLNTEAFF